Listed below are T cell receptor beta chains from one sample, sequenced in a study of blood T cells in healthy people across ages. TCRdb independently ran MiXCR on the 5' RACE reads; one entry per CDR3 protein. The data hold roughly 1,000,000 distinct CDR3 sequences, with about 23% observed a single time. The same sample was also studied in work on T cells of mothers and their children.

Sequenced input: blood. The receptors here all came from a girl aged 2-10 years in good health. Both conserved end residues are part of each CDR3. D genes are given only for firm matches. Only some rows state a clone size, as once, few, many or a class for expanded clones.

NA	15	TRBD2	TRBJ2-3	TRBV12-3/TRBV12-4	CASSVTSGSADTQYF	TGTGCCAGCAGTGTCACCAGCGGGAGTGCGGATACGCAGTATTTT
NA	15	TRBD1	TRBJ2-1	TRBV12-3/TRBV12-4	CASRGTGRGTSGQFF	TGTGCCAGCAGGGGGACAGGGCGAGGTACAAGTGGGCAGTTCTTC
NA	11	NA	TRBJ2-5	TRBV6-5	CASSSLRTQYF	TGTGCCAGCAGTTCTTTAAGGACCCAGTACTTC
few	14	TRBD1	TRBJ2-7	TRBV19	CASSTRQGTYEQYF	TGTGCCAGTAGTACTCGACAGGGGACCTACGAGCAGTACTTC
NA	14	NA	TRBJ2-3	TRBV27	CASSFPGASATQYF	TGTGCCAGCAGTTTCCCCGGGGCCAGCGCTACGCAGTATTTT
NA	18	NA	TRBJ1-1	TRBV7-3	CASSLIGGVPQNDGEAFF	TGTGCCAGCAGCTTAATAGGGGGGGTCCCGCAAAACGATGGTGAAGCTTTCTTT
NA	13	NA	TRBJ2-5	TRBV12-3/TRBV12-4	CASRRDWEETQYF	TGTGCCAGCAGACGGGACTGGGAAGAGACCCAGTACTTC
NA	12	NA	TRBJ2-7	TRBV12-3/TRBV12-4	CASSFARSGQYF	TGTGCCAGCAGTTTCGCGAGAAGCGGGCAGTACTTC
few	14	NA	TRBJ1-5	TRBV20-1	CSAVDRRGNQPQHF	TGCAGTGCCGTGGACCGCCGGGGCAATCAGCCCCAGCATTTT
NA	13	NA	TRBJ2-1	TRBV7-9	CATLKPKGNEQFF	TGTGCCACCCTGAAACCAAAGGGCAATGAGCAGTTCTTC
few	16	TRBD1	TRBJ2-5	TRBV4-1	CASSLIPGTVSYEQYF	TGCGCCAGCAGTCTCATTCCCGGGACAGTGTCCTATGAGCAGTACTTC
few	13	NA	TRBJ1-4	TRBV3-1	CASSQRGREKLFF	TGTGCCAGCAGCCAACGAGGGCGCGAAAAACTGTTTTTT
few	15	TRBD1	TRBJ1-5	TRBV7-9	CASSQGQGAGQPQHF	TGTGCCAGCAGCCAGGGACAGGGGGCAGGTCAGCCCCAGCATTTT
NA	15	NA	TRBJ1-2	TRBV29-1	CSAAGEDRPTYGYTF	TGCAGCGCCGCGGGAGAAGACAGGCCCACCTATGGCTACACCTTC
NA	15	TRBD1	TRBJ1-4	TRBV6-1	CASSADRGTDEKLFF	TGTGCCAGCAGTGCTGACAGGGGGACTGATGAAAAACTGTTTTTT
NA	13	NA	TRBJ2-5	TRBV11-2	CASSPVAGETQYF	TGTGCCAGCAGCCCCGTGGCAGGAGAGACCCAGTACTTC
NA	13	TRBD1	TRBJ1-4	TRBV20-1	CSASQGAAEKLFF	TGCAGTGCTTCTCAGGGGGCCGCTGAAAAACTGTTTTTT
NA	15	NA	TRBJ2-7	TRBV20-1	CSAGSTGVTSYEQYF	TGCAGTGCTGGTTCCACCGGGGTGACTTCCTACGAGCAGTACTTC
NA	15	NA	TRBJ2-3	TRBV15	CATSSRDGSTDTQYF	TGTGCCACCAGCAGCCGGGACGGCAGCACAGATACGCAGTATTTT
few	15	NA	TRBJ2-1	TRBV7-9	CASSLGGGHIYEQFF	TGTGCCAGCAGCTTAGGAGGCGGACACATCTATGAGCAGTTCTTC